These 26 T cell receptor beta chains were sequenced from one sample in a study of OX40 agonist ivuxolimab in advanced cancers. Profiled with immunoSEQ multiplex PCR; TCRdb holds only in-frame clones, not every one. In the table there are 130,000 or so clones, 85% to 95% of which are singletons. This specimen was CD4+ or CD8+ T cells sorted from blood, taken in a trial of the OX40 agonist ivuxolimab. The source is an adult with an advanced solid tumor such as melanoma, head and neck, liver or kidney cancer.

The rearrangement joins TRBV5-1 to TRBJ2-7; D not certain. V lost 0 bases and J lost 0, with 7 bases in between. This CDR3 is 14 amino acids long. CDR1 and CDR2 (germline): SGHRS, YFSETQ. CDR3 DNA: TGCGCCAGCAGCTTGGGTCAGAGCTCCTACGAGCAGTACTTC. Protein: CASSLGQSSYEQYF.

The CDR3 here is CASTGHPAGYGYTF. The CDR3 region has the DNA TGTGCCAGCACCGGACACCCGGCGGGCTATGGCTACACCTTC. This chain links TRBV6-5 with TRBJ1-2, with D possibly being TRBD1 (5 bases). Trimming cost V 7 bases and J 4 bases, with 16 bases left between them. The germline CDR1 and CDR2 sequences are MNHEY and SVGAGI. The CDR3 is 14 amino acids.

This clone was observed a handful of times. The chain uses TRBV7-6 and TRBJ2-7, with 8 bases that match TRBD1. After removal of 5 bases from V and 0 bases from J, the junction contained 9 bases not matched to a gene. This CDR3 has 16 residues. Germline V gene sequence: CDR1 SGHVS, CDR2 FNYEAQ. The CDR3 DNA reads as TGTGCCAGCAGCCCCATGGGACAGGTGACCTCCTACGAGCAGTACTTC. The encoded protein is CASSPMGQVTSYEQYF. The full variable domain, its missing parts supplied by reference TRBV7-6 and TRBJ2-7, is GAGVSQSPRYKVTKRGQDVALRCDPISGHVSLYWYRQALGQGPEFLTYFNYEAQQDKSGLPNDRFSAERPEGSISTLTIQRTEQRDSAMYRCASSPMGQVTSYEQYFGPGTRLTVT.

This chain joins TRBV7-8 and TRBJ2-7, with 11 bases that match TRBD2. The germline CDR1 and CDR2 sequences are SGHVS and FQNEAQ. CDR3 length equals 15 residues. V lost 5 bases to trimming and J lost 9 bases; unmatched junction nucleotides: 12. The CDR3 coding sequence is TGTGCCAGCAGCCTCCCTAGCGGGAGGCCGGTTTGGCAGTACTTC. Translated: CASSLPSGRPVWQYF. The complete variable domain, with remaining parts taken from reference TRBV7-8 and TRBJ2-7, reads GAGVSQSPRYKVAKRGQDVALRCDPISGHVSLFWYQQALGQGPEFLTYFQNEAQLDKSGLPSDRFFAERPEGSVSTLKIQRTQQEDSAVYLCASSLPSGRPVWQYFGPGTRLTVT.

The chain recombines TRBV6-1 with TRBJ1-2, with D maybe TRBD1 (6 bases). The CDR3 length is 13 residues. Germline CDR1 is MNHNS and CDR2 is SASEGT. Trimming pared 7 bases from V and 8 bases from J, leaving 17 bases between. The CDR3 coding sequence is TGTGCCAGCACCTTTAACAGGGTCGACGGCTACACCTTC. It yields the protein CASTFNRVDGYTF.

The chain recombines TRBV29-1 with TRBJ1-1; D uncertain. The CDR3 spans 14 residues. CDR1 SQVTM and CDR2 ANQGSEA come from the germline V gene. V shed 4 bases and J shed 0 bases, with 12 bases lying between them. The CDR3 sequence: CSVVGQVLNTEAFF. DNA for the CDR3: TGCAGCGTTGTTGGCCAAGTCTTGAACACTGAAGCTTTCTTT.

The CDR3: CASGPADGELFF. The CDR3 coding sequence is TGTGCTAGTGGCCCAGCGGACGGGGAGCTGTTTTTT. This chain joins TRBV12-5 and TRBJ2-2, with a tentative D call TRBD2 (5 bases). The germline V gene encodes CDR1 LGHNT and CDR2 FRNRAP. With 6 bases removed from V and 7 bases from J, the gap between germline ends came to 9 bases. The CDR3 runs to 12 residues.

The CDR3 nucleotides are TGTGCCAGCCTCAGGTTACGGAACACCGGGGAGCTGTTTTTT. Protein product: CASLRLRNTGELFF. The gene calls are TRBV2 and TRBJ2-2; no definite D call. The CDR3 consists of 14 residues. Trimming took off 8 bases at V and 1 base at J, with 11 bases between the two ends. Germline assignment: CDR1 SNHLY and CDR2 FYNNEI.

The chain joins TRBV11-2 to TRBJ2-7; possibly TRBD2 for D (5 bases). From germline, CDR1 is SGHAT and CDR2 FQNNGV. The CDR3 totals 12 residues. V was pared by 5 bases and J by 7 bases, with 12 bases between. For the CDR3, the DNA is TGTGCCAGCAGCCCCCTAGCAGTAGAGCAGTACTTC. This sequence encodes CASSPLAVEQYF.

The chain combines TRBV18 with TRBJ1-2; TRBD1 matches 11 bases. V gave up 4 bases and J gave up 8 bases; unmatched junction bases: 3. From germline, CDR1 is KGHSH and CDR2 LQKENI. This CDR3 is built from 13 residues. The CDR3 region has the DNA TGTGCCAGCTCACTAAGGACAGGGGGCGGCTACACCTTC. This gives the protein CASSLRTGGGYTF.

The chain is built from TRBV5-1 and TRBJ1-1, with D maybe TRBD1 (5 bases). V was shortened by 1 base and J by 3 bases, with 13 bases between the two germline ends. Germline V CDR1 and CDR2: SGHRS, YFSETQ. The CDR3 contains 15 residues. CDR3 sequence reads: CASSLLPGMDTEAFF. The CDR3 region has the DNA TGCGCCAGCAGCTTGTTGCCAGGGATGGACACTGAAGCTTTCTTT. Drawing the rest from reference TRBV5-1 and TRBJ1-1, the complete variable domain is KAGVTQTPRYLIKTRGQQVTLSCSPISGHRSVSWYQQTPGQGLQFLFEYFSETQRNKGNFPGRFSGRQFSNSRSEMNVSTLELGDSALYLCASSLLPGMDTEAFFGQGTRLTVV.

This chain uses TRBV5-1 with TRBJ1-4; 10 bases match TRBD1. This CDR3 contains 14 residues. Trimming cost V 2 bases and J 6 bases; bases outside gene matches: 1. Germline V gives CDR1 SGHRS, CDR2 YFSETQ. CDR3 loop: CASSLGTGDEKLFF. CDR3 DNA sequence: TGCGCCAGCAGCTTAGGGACAGGGGATGAAAAACTGTTTTTT.

This sequence joins TRBV4-3 and TRBJ2-1, with D perhaps TRBD1 or TRBD2 (6 bases each). Germline V gene lookup returns CDR1 LGHNA and CDR2 YSLEER. The CDR3 length is 17 residues. V was trimmed by 0 bases and J by 0 bases, leaving 12 bases between them. The CDR3 here is CASSQEAGHPSYNEQFF. The CDR3 coding sequence is TGCGCCAGCAGCCAAGAGGCGGGACACCCCTCCTACAATGAGCAGTTCTTC.

The chain couples TRBV21-1 to TRBJ1-3. TRBV21-1 is an annotated pseudogene. The CDR3 extends over 17 amino acids. CDR3: CASSKVHFRGSGNTIYF. The CDR3 bases are TGTGCCAGCAGCAAAGTTCACTTTAGAGGCTCTGGAAACACCATATATTTT.

The chain has TRBV20-1 and TRBJ2-1; 8 nucleotides match TRBD2. This CDR3 contains 11 residues. Trimming removed 8 bases from V and 7 bases from J; junction bases left unmatched: 4. Per the germline V gene, CDR1 is DFQATT and CDR2 is SNEGSKA (reference sequence). The CDR3 region has the DNA TGCAGTTCCCTAGCGGGTAATGAGCAGTTCTTC. It codes for CSSLAGNEQFF.

This chain joins TRBV10-3 and TRBJ2-7; 8 bases are shared with TRBD1. The length of the CDR3 is 13 residues. J lost 4 bases, V lost 5 bases, and 4 bases had no gene match. Germline lookup yields CDR1 ENHRY and CDR2 SYGVKD. The CDR3: CAISFNRGYEQYF. The CDR3 DNA reads as TGTGCCATCAGTTTCAACAGGGGGTACGAGCAGTACTTC.

The V call is TRBV9, the J call TRBJ1-4; D uncertain. Germline V lookup: CDR1 SGDLS, CDR2 YYNGEE. The CDR3 runs to 15 residues. V dropped 1 base and J dropped 3 bases, with 10 bases sitting between them. The CDR3 sequence is CASSVHRGANEKLFF. The CDR3 region has the DNA TGTGCCAGCAGCGTACACCGTGGGGCTAATGAAAAACTGTTTTTT.

The V call is TRBV4-1, the J call TRBJ2-7, with 9 bases that match TRBD2. J lost 5 bases, V lost 4 bases, and 9 bases had no gene match. CDR1 is MGHRA, CDR2 YSYEKL, per germline. The CDR3 loop spans 15 amino acids. Written as DNA, the CDR3 is TGCGCCAGCAGCCGTACCGAAAGCGGGAGGCACGAGCAGTACTTC. Translated, it gives CASSRTESGRHEQYF.

This clone was seen a single time. The genes are TRBV7-2 and TRBJ2-5; TRBD2 aligns across 11 bases. The trim removed 6 bases at V and 5 bases at J, leaving 5 bases unmatched. CDR1 is SGHTA and CDR2 is FQGNSA in the germline V gene. CDR3 length: 14 residues. The CDR3 loop reads CASSSGGAMETQYF. For the CDR3, the DNA is TGTGCCAGCAGTAGCGGGGGGGCAATGGAGACCCAGTACTTC.

The chain employs TRBV7-8 and TRBJ1-5, with TRBD1 as a possible D gene (6 bases). This CDR3 has 17 residues. Germline V lookup: CDR1 SGHVS, CDR2 FQNEAQ. V lost 3 bases and J lost 0, with 15 bases in between. The CDR3 loop is CASSFPDYRDSNQPQHF. CDR3 DNA: TGTGCCAGCAGCTTTCCAGACTACAGGGATAGCAATCAGCCCCAGCATTTT.

The V call is TRBV18, the J call TRBJ2-7, with D unclear. The V gene's germline CDR1 is KGHSH and CDR2 LQKENI. This CDR3 region has 15 residues. With 2 bases removed from V and 1 base from J, the gap between germline ends came to 12 bases. The CDR3 is CASSPTGSMSYEQYF. CDR3 nucleotides: TGTGCCAGCTCACCAACCGGATCCATGTCCTACGAGCAGTACTTC.

The V call is TRBV5-6, the J call TRBJ2-6, with no clear D. Germline V gene lookup returns CDR1 SGHDT and CDR2 YYEEEE. Trimming shortened V by 4 bases and J by 0 bases, and 17 bases separated the two germline ends. This CDR3 has 18 amino acids. The CDR3 sequence is CASSPIWATDSGANVLTF. In DNA, the CDR3 is TGTGCCAGCAGCCCTATTTGGGCGACGGACTCTGGGGCCAACGTCCTGACTTTC.

The V and J genes are TRBV6-1 and TRBJ2-3; D is unclear. This CDR3 comprises 14 residues. Trimming pared 2 bases from V and 0 bases from J, leaving 6 bases between. Germline CDR1 is MNHNS and CDR2 is SASEGT. The CDR3 sequence is CASSEFGSTDTQYF. In DNA form, the CDR3 reads TGTGCCAGCAGTGAATTCGGTAGCACAGATACGCAGTATTTT.

The V and J genes are TRBV5-6 and TRBJ1-5; TRBD1 might be the D (6 bases). The V gene lost 2 bases and the J gene lost 4 bases, with 10 bases spanning the gap. The CDR3 contains 14 residues. The germline CDR1 and CDR2 sequences are SGHDT and YYEEEE. The CDR3 nucleotides read TGTGCCAGCAGCTTCGGCAGGGGAAATCAGCCCCAGCATTTT. Translation gives CASSFGRGNQPQHF.

The chain has TRBV7-3 and TRBJ2-3; D is perhaps TRBD2 (6 bases). Trimming shortened V by 5 bases and J by 6 bases, and 18 bases separated the two germline ends. The CDR3 is 15 residues long. CDR1 is SGHTA, CDR2 FQGTGA, per germline. The CDR3, as DNA: TGTGCCAGCAGCCCCGGGTTGGGGGGTCTGGATACGCAGTATTTT. Amino acid sequence: CASSPGLGGLDTQYF.

This chain links TRBV6-5 with TRBJ1-1, with D uncertain. Trimming stripped 11 bases from V and 0 bases from J, with 10 bases between. From germline, CDR1 is MNHEY and CDR2 SVGAGI. The CDR3 is 12 amino acids. The DNA of the CDR3 is TGTGCCGGTGGCAGAATGAACACTGAAGCTTTCTTT. This codes for CAGGRMNTEAFF.